Below, one TCR beta chain is given with its context. Its target is unknown. The repertoire was sequenced with immunoSEQ multiplex PCR; TCRdb's copy has only in-frame clones and lacks some. The data contain about 79,000 clones, around 90% of them singletons. These data are taken from a study of OX40 agonist ivuxolimab in advanced cancers. Study-level findings and limits: Patients with a partial response at 0.1-3.0 mg/kg had among the lowest clonal expansion.

CDR1 and CDR2 from the germline V gene are LGHNA and YNFKEQ. Trimming pared 1 base from V and 2 bases from J, leaving 15 bases between. This CDR3 spans 16 amino acids. The sequence derives from an adult with an advanced solid tumor such as melanoma, head and neck, liver or kidney cancer. V gene TRBV4-2 combines with J gene TRBJ2-7; D gene uncertain. The material was CD4+ or CD8+ T cells sorted from blood, obtained in a trial of the OX40 agonist ivuxolimab. This chain's CDR3 is CASSQGVGGHTYEQYF. DNA for the CDR3: TGTGCCAGCAGCCAAGGAGTAGGTGGCCATACCTACGAGCAGTACTTC.